This section outlines one TCR beta chain sequence together with its context. The same CDR3 is also encoded by other DNA sequences in this sample. Seattle enrolled patients during active infection and tracked them longitudinally. The CDR3 loop spans 11 amino acids. Germline CDR1 is MDHEN and CDR2 is SYDVKM. Trimming stripped 6 bases from V and 4 bases from J, with 6 bases between. These data originate in a study of blood T cell repertoires in COVID-19. Study details: Both acute and convalescent COVID-19 samples were obtained from the United States, Italy and Spain. PBMCs, B-cell-depleted T cells, or T cells were the source of the cDNA or gDNA that made up the material.

Per the authors' pipeline: Nucleated cell counts were estimated from reference gene primer amplification. Sequenced by immunoSEQ multiplex PCR; TCRdb stores in-frame clones only, minus some. Clonal size and the V and J genes are those of that table, whereas D and trimming came from the DNA. The sample has approximately 170,000 clones, about 85% seen once. V is TRBV28 and J is TRBJ1-2; no definite D call. Source material: peripheral blood. This receptor was obtained from a man older than 75 with COVID-19, enrolled during active disease. The CDR3: CASSNSYGYTF. The CDR3 nucleotides read TGTGCCAGCAGCAACAGCTATGGCTACACCTTC.